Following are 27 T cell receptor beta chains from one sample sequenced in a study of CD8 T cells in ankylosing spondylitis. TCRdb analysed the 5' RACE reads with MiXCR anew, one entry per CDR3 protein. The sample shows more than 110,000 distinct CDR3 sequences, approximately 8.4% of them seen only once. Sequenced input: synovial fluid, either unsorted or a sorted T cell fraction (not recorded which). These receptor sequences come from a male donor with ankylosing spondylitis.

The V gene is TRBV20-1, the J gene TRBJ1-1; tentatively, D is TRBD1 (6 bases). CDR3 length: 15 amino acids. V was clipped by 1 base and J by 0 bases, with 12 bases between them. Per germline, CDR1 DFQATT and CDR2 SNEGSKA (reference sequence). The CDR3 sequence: CSARAGVDMNTEAFF. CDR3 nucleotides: TGCAGTGCTAGAGCAGGGGTTGATATGAACACTGAAGCTTTCTTT.

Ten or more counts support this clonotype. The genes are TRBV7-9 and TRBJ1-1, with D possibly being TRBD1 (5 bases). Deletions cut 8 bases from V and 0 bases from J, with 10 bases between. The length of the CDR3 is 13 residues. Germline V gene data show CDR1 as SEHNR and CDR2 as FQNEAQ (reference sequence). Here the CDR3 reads CASEGHMNTEAFF. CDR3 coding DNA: TGTGCCAGCGAGGGGCACATGAACACTGAAGCTTTCTTT.

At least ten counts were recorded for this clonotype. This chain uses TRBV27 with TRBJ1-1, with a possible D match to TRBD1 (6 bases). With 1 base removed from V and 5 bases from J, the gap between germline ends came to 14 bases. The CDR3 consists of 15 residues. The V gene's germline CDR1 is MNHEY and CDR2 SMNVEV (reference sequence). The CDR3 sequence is CASSLLGAGSTEAFF. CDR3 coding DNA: TGTGCCAGCAGTTTATTGGGGGCCGGGAGTACTGAAGCTTTCTTT.

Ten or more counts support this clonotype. For the CDR3, the DNA is TGTGCCAGCAGCACAGGGAATCGAGAGACCCAGTACTTC. Its translation is CASSTGNRETQYF. V and J are TRBV27 and TRBJ2-5; TRBD1 is a possible D gene (6 bases). This CDR3 region has 13 residues. With 6 bases removed from V and 4 bases from J, the gap between germline ends came to 12 bases. From germline, CDR1 is MNHEY and CDR2 SMNVEV (reference sequence).

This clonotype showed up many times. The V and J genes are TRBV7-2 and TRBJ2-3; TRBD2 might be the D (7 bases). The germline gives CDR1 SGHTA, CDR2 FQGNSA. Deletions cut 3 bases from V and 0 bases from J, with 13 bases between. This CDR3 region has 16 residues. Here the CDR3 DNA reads TGTGCCAGCAGCTTCCAGAGCGGGACAAGCACAGATACGCAGTATTTT. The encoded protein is CASSFQSGTSTDTQYF.

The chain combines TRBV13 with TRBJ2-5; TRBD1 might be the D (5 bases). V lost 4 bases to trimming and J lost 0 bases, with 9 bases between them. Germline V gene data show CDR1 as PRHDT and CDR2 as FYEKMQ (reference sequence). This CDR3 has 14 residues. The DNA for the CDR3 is TGTGCCAGCAGCTCGACAGCGTACCAAGAGACCCAGTACTTC. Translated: CASSSTAYQETQYF.

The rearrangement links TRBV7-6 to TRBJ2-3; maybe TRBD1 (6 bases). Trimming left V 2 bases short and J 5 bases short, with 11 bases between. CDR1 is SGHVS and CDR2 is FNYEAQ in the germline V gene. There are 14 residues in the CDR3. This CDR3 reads CASSLSGAGDTQYF. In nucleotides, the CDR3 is TGTGCCAGCAGCTTATCAGGGGCAGGAGATACGCAGTATTTT.

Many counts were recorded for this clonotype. The CDR3 DNA follows: TGCGCCAGCAGCTTCCCACGGGACAGGGGGCAAGGTACGCAGTATTTT. Translation: CASSFPRDRGQGTQYF. The V and J genes are TRBV5-1 and TRBJ2-3, with 12 bases lining up with TRBD1. After removal of 2 bases from V and 8 bases from J, the junction contained 9 bases not matched to a gene. The germline gives CDR1 SGHRS, CDR2 YFSETQ. The CDR3 loop spans 16 amino acids.

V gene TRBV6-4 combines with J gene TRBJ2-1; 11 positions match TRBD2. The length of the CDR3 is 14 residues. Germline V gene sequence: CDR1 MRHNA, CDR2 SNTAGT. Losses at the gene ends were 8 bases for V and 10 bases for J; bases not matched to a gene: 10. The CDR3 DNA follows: TGTGCCAGCTCTCCGCTAGCGGGAGGACGGGAGCAGTTCTTC. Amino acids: CASSPLAGGREQFF.

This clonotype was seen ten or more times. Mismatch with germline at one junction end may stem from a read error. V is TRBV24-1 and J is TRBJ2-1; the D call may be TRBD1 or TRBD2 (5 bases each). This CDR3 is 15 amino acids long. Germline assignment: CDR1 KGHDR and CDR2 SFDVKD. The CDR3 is CATSVGGQGSDEQFF. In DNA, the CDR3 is TGTGCCACGAGTGTGGGCGGGCAGGGTTCGGATGAGCAGTTCTTC.

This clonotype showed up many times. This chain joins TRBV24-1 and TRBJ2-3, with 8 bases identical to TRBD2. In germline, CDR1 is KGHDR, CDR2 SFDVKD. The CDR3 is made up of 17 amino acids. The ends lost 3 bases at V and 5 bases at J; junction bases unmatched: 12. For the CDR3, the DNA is TGTGCCACCAGTGATACGTCGGCGGGGGGACTCAGAGATACGCAGTATTTT. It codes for CATSDTSAGGLRDTQYF.

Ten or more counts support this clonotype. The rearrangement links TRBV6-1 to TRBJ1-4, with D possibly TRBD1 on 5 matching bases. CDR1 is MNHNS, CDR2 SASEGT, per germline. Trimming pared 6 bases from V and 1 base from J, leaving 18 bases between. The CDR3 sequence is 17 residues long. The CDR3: CASRRLAATGTNEKLFF. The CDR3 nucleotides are TGTGCCAGCAGGCGACTAGCCGCAACAGGAACTAATGAAAAACTGTTTTTT.

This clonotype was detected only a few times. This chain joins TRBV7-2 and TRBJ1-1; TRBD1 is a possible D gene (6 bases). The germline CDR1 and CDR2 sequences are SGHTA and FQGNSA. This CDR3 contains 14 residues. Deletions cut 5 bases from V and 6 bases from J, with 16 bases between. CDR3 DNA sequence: TGTGCCAGCAGCCCCACGACAGGACGGTCTGAAGCTTTCTTT. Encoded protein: CASSPTTGRSEAFF.

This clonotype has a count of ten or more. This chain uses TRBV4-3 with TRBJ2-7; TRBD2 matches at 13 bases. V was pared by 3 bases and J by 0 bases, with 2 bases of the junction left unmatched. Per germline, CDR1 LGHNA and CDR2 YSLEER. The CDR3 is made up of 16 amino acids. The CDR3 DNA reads TGCGCCAGCAGCCAGGGACTAGCGGGATCCTCCTACGAGCAGTACTTC. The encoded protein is CASSQGLAGSSYEQYF.

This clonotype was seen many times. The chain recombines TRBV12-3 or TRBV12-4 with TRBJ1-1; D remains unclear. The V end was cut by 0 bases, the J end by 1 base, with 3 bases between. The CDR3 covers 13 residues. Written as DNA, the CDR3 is TGTGCCAGCAGTTTAGCAGGGAACACTGAAGCTTTCTTT. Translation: CASSLAGNTEAFF.

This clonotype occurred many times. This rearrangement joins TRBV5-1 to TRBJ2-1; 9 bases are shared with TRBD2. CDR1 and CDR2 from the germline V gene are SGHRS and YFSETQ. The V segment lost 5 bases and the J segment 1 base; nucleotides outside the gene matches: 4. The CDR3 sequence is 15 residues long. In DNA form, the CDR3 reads TGCGCCAGCAGTCTTAGCGGGAGATCCTACAATGAGCAGTTCTTC. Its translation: CASSLSGRSYNEQFF.

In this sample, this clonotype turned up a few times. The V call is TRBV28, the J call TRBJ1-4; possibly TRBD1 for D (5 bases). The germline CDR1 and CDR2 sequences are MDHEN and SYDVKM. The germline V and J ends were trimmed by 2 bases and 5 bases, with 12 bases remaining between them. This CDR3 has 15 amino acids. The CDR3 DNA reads TGTGCCAGCAGTTTACTTATGTCAGGGAATGAAAAACTGTTTTTT. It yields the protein CASSLLMSGNEKLFF. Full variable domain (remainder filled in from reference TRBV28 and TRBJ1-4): DVKVTQSSRYLVKRTGEKVFLECVQDMDHENMFWYRQDPGLGLRLIYFSYDVKMKEKGDIPEGYSVSREKKERFSLILESASTNQTSMYLCASSLLMSGNEKLFFGSGTQLSVL.

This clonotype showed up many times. The CDR3: CASSPGTTRPEQFF. CDR3 nucleotide sequence: TGTGCCAGCTCACCGGGAACAACCCGACCCGAGCAGTTCTTC. V is TRBV18 and J is TRBJ2-1; D is unresolved. This CDR3 contains 14 residues. CDR1 is KGHSH, CDR2 LQKENI, per germline. Trimming removed 3 bases from V and 10 bases from J, with 16 bases in between.

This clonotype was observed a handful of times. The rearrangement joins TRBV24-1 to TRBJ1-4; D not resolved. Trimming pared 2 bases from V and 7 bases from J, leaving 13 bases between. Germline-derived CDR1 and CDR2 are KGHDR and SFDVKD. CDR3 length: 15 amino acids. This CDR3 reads CATSDSRRSGEKLFF. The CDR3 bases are TGTGCCACCAGTGATTCAAGAAGGTCTGGTGAAAAACTGTTTTTT.

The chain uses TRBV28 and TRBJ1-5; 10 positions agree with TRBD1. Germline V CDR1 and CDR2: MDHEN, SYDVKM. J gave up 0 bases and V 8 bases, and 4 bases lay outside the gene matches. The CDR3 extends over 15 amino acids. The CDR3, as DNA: TGTGCCAGCGGGACAGGGGAAAATAGCAATCAGCCCCAGCATTTT. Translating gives CASGTGENSNQPQHF.

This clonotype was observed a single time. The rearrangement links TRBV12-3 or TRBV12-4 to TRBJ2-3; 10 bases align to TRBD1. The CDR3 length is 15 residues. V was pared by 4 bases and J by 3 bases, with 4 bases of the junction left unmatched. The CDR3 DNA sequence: TGTGCCAGCAGTTCCGGGACAGGGGATACAGATACGCAGTATTTT. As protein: CASSSGTGDTDTQYF.

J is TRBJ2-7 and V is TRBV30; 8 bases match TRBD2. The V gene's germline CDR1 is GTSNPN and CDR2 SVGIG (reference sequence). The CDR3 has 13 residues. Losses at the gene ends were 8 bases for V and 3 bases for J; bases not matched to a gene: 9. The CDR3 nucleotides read TGTGCCAAGTCCGGGGGGGATAACTACGAGCAGTACTTC. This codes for CAKSGGDNYEQYF.

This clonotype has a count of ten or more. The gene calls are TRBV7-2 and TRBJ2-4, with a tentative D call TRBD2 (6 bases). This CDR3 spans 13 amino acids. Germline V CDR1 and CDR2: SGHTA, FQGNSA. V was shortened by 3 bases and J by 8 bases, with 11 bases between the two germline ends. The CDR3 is CASSFSWGDIQYF. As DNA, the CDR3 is TGTGCCAGCAGCTTCTCCTGGGGGGACATTCAGTACTTC. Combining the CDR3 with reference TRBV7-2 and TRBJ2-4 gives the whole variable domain GAGVSQSPSNKVTEKGKDVELRCDPISGHTALYWYRQSLGQGLEFLIYFQGNSAPDKSGLPSDRFSAERTGGSVSTLTIQRTQQEDSAVYLCASSFSWGDIQYFGAGTRLSVL.

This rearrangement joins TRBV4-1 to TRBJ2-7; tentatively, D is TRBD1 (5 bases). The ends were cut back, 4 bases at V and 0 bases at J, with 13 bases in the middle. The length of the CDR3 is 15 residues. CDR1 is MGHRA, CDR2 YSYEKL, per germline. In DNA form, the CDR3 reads TGCGCCAGCAGCCCTCGGACAAGGAGCTCCTACGAGCAGTACTTC. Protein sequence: CASSPRTRSSYEQYF.

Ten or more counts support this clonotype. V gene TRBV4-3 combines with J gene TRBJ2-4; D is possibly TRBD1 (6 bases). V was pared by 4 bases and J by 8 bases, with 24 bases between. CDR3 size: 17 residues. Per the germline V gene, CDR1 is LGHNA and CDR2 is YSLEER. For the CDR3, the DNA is TGCGCCAGCAGCCCATCCGGCAGGGGAAGTGGGTCGGACATTCAGTACTTC. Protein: CASSPSGRGSGSDIQYF.

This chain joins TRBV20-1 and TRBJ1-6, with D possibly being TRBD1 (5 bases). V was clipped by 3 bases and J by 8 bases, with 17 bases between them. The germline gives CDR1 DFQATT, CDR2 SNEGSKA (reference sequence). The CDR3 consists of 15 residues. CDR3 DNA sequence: TGCAGTGCTAGCCCTGGGACGATTAGGGATTCACCCCTCCACTTT. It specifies CSASPGTIRDSPLHF.

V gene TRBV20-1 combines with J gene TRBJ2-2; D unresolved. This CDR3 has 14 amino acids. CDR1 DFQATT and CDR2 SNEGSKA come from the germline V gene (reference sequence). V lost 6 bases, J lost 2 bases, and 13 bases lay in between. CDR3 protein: CSAPYRPNTGELFF. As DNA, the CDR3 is TGCAGTGCCCCGTACAGACCCAACACCGGGGAGCTGTTTTTT.